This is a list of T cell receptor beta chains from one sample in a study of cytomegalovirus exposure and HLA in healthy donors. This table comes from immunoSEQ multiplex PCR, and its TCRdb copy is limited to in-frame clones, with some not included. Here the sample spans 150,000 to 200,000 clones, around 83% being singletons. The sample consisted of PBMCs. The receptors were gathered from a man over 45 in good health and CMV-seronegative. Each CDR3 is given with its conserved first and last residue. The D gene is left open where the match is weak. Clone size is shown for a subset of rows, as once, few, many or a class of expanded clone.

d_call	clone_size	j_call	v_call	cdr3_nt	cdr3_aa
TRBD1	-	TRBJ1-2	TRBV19	TGTGCCAGTAGTATAGGCGAGACAGGGGGTAGCTATGGCTACACCTTC	CASSIGETGGSYGYTF
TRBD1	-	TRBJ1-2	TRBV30	TGTGCCTGGGACAGGGATCCCCCTTATGGCTACACCTTC	CAWDRDPPYGYTF
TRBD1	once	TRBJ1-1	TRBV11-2	TGTGCCAGCAGCGCCACCGGGACAGGGGGCACTGAAGCTTTCTTT	CASSATGTGGTEAFF
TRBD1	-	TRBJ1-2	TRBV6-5	TGTGCCAGCAGCATCCGGGACAGGGAAGACGGCTACACCTTC	CASSIRDREDGYTF
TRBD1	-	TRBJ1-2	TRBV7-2	TGTGCCAGCAGCTCGCCGGGGACAGTCCATGGCTACACCTTC	CASSSPGTVHGYTF
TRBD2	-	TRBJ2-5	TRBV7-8	TGTGCCAGCAGCTTAGCGCTGGCTAGCGGGGGGCCCGGGACCCAGTACTTC	CASSLALASGGPGTQYF
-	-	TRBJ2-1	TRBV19	TGTGCCAGTAGTAGAGCAGTCTTCGGGAATGAGCAGTTCTTC	CASSRAVFGNEQFF
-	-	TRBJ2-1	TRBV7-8	TGTGCCAGCAGCCACAGCGGGTACAATGAGCAGTTCTTC	CASSHSGYNEQFF
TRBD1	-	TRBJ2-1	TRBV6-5	TGTGCCAGCAGAAGGGACAGGGTGAATGAGCAGTTCTTC	CASRRDRVNEQFF
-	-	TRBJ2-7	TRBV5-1	TGCGCCAGCAGCCCCCGGAGCAGGGTCTACGAGCAGTACTTC	CASSPRSRVYEQYF
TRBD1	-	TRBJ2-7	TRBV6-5	TGTGCCAGCAGAGACCCGGGACAGGGTTTTGTAGTGCAGTACTTC	CASRDPGQGFVVQYF
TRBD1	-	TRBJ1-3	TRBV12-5	TGTGCTAGTGGCCTGGGGACAGGGAGGAACACCATATATTTT	CASGLGTGRNTIYF
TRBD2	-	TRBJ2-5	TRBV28	TGTGCCAGCAGTTTAGGGTGGGGTGGCGGGAGATCGGACCAAGAGACCCAGTACTTC	CASSLGWGGGRSDQETQYF
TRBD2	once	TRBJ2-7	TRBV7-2	TGTGCCAGCAGCTTAGCGGTGGTCGGGGGGGCCGGCGAGCAGTACTTC	CASSLAVVGGAGEQYF
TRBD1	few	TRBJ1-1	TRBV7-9	TGTGCCAGCAGCGCTAAACAGGGGGCTGAAGCTTTCTTT	CASSAKQGAEAFF
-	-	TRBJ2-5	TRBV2	TGTGCCAGCAGTGCCCTACGAGGCGGGCAAGAGACCCAGTACTTC	CASSALRGGQETQYF
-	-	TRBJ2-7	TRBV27	TGTGCCAGCAGTAACCGGGCCAGGGTGGGCGAGCAGTACTTC	CASSNRARVGEQYF
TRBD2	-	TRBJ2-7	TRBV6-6	TGTGCCAGCAGTTGGGGGGGAATCGGGCGAACCCCTTACTTC	CASSWGGIGRTPYF
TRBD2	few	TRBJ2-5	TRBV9	TGTGCCAGCAGCGTCGGCTGGGCGGGGGGGCGGGAGACCCAGTACTTC	CASSVGWAGGRETQYF
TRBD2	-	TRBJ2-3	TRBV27	TGTGCCAGCACCCATCATATTAGCGGGAGGAAAGATACGCAGTATTTT	CASTHHISGRKDTQYF
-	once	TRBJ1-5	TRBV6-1	TGTGCCAGCAGTGCAGTCAACCTTAAGAATCAGCCCCAGCATTTT	CASSAVNLKNQPQHF
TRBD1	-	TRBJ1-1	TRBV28	TGTGCCAGCAGTTTCGGGACAGCGAACACTGAAGCTTTCTTT	CASSFGTANTEAFF
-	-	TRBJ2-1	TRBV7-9	TGTGCCAGCAGCTTACTCAATGAGCAGTTCTTC	CASSLLNEQFF
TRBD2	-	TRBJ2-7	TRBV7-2	TGTGCCAGCAGCGGGGCCCGGGAGGGATCCGAGCAGTACTTC	CASSGAREGSEQYF